Listed below are T cell receptor beta chains from one sample, sequenced in a study of glioma-infiltrating T cells. Using its own MiXCR run on the multiplex PCR reads, TCRdb lists one record per CDR3 protein. The repertoire holds 90,000 or so distinct CDR3 sequences, with approximately 42% as singletons. The sample was glioma tissue, nonneoplastic brain tissue, or PBMCs (not recorded which). All receptors come from a human donor with low-grade glioma or glioblastoma, undergoing nonglioma brain surgery, or in good health (not recorded which). Each CDR3 is given with its conserved first and last residue. A D gene is named only where the DNA matches it firmly. Clone sizes are given selectively: once, few, many, or a class where the clone is expanded.

d_call: NA
j_call: TRBJ2-7
v_call: TRBV28
clone_size: NA
cdr3_aa: CASSFGTEGEYF
cdr3_nt: TGTGCCAGCAGTTTTGGAACAGAGGGCGAGTACTTC

d_call: NA
j_call: TRBJ2-3
v_call: TRBV5-5
clone_size: many
cdr3_aa: CASSLAGVDTQYF
cdr3_nt: TGTGCCAGCAGCTTGGCTGGGGTTGATACGCAGTATTTT

d_call: TRBD1
j_call: TRBJ1-2
v_call: TRBV27
clone_size: many
cdr3_aa: CASSFGTGHQSYTF
cdr3_nt: TGTGCCAGCAGTTTTGGGACAGGGCATCAGAGCTACACCTTC

d_call: NA
j_call: TRBJ1-2
v_call: TRBV29-1
clone_size: many
cdr3_aa: CSVDGGEGGYTF
cdr3_nt: TGCAGCGTTGACGGGGGGGAGGGTGGCTACACCTTC

d_call: NA
j_call: TRBJ2-1
v_call: TRBV7-3
clone_size: many
cdr3_aa: CASSNTYNEQFF
cdr3_nt: TGTGCCAGCAGCAATACCTACAATGAGCAGTTCTTC

d_call: TRBD2
j_call: TRBJ2-1
v_call: TRBV29-1
clone_size: NA
cdr3_aa: CSVHGVAGVQNSYNEQFF
cdr3_nt: TGCAGCGTCCACGGAGTAGCGGGGGTGCAAAATTCCTACAATGAGCAGTTCTTC

d_call: NA
j_call: TRBJ2-5
v_call: TRBV2
clone_size: many
cdr3_aa: CASSEYQGGGVRSTQYF
cdr3_nt: TGTGCCAGCAGTGAATATCAGGGGGGGGGGGTGCGGTCGACCCAGTACTTC

d_call: NA
j_call: TRBJ2-5
v_call: TRBV27
clone_size: many
cdr3_aa: CASRRPGYQETQYF
cdr3_nt: TGTGCCAGCAGACGTCCCGGGTACCAAGAGACCCAGTACTTC

d_call: NA
j_call: TRBJ2-3
v_call: TRBV12-3/TRBV12-4
clone_size: NA
cdr3_aa: CASSLTRLSTDTQYF
cdr3_nt: TGTGCCAGCAGCCTAACTCGGTTGAGCACAGATACGCAGTATTTT

d_call: NA
j_call: TRBJ2-1
v_call: TRBV29-1
clone_size: many
cdr3_aa: CSVELDLEQFF
cdr3_nt: TGCAGCGTTGAACTGGATCTTGAGCAGTTCTTC